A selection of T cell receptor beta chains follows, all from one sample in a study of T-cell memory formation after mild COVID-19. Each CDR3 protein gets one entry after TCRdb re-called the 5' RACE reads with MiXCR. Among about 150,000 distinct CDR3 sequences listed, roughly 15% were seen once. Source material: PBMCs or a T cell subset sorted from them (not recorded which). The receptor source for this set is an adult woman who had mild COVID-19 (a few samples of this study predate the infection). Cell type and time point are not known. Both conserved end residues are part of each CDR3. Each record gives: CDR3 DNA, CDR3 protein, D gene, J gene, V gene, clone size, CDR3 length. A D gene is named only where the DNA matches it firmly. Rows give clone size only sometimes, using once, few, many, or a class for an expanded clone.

CDR3nt: TGCGCCAGCAGCCAATCCGGGGCTAGCGGGGAGTTCACAGATACGCAGTATTTT
CDR3aa: CASSQSGASGEFTDTQYF
d_gene: TRBD2
j_gene: TRBJ2-3
v_gene: TRBV4-1
abundance: few
len: 18

CDR3nt: TGTGCCACCAGTGATGGGGCCCAAGAGACCCAGTACTTC
CDR3aa: CATSDGAQETQYF
d_gene: -
j_gene: TRBJ2-5
v_gene: TRBV24-1
abundance: -
len: 13

CDR3nt: TGCAGTGCGAACCACAGGGGGCCACTTCCTATGAACACTGAAGCTTTCTTT
CDR3aa: CSANHRGPLPMNTEAFF
d_gene: TRBD1
j_gene: TRBJ1-1
v_gene: TRBV20-1
abundance: few
len: 17

CDR3nt: TGTGCCAGCAGCTTTGGAATGATGGGGACAGCGGCAGATACGCAGTATTTT
CDR3aa: CASSFGMMGTAADTQYF
d_gene: TRBD1
j_gene: TRBJ2-3
v_gene: TRBV7-9
abundance: -
len: 17

CDR3nt: TGCGCCAGCAGCCAAGATCATACGACGGAGCAGTACTTC
CDR3aa: CASSQDHTTEQYF
d_gene: -
j_gene: TRBJ2-7
v_gene: TRBV4-1
abundance: many
len: 13

CDR3nt: TGCAGTCCCATGGGTGGGGACCTGGAGACCCAGTACTTC
CDR3aa: CSPMGGDLETQYF
d_gene: -
j_gene: TRBJ2-5
v_gene: TRBV20-1
abundance: -
len: 13

CDR3nt: TGTGCCAGCAGTTACCATTACAGGGAAAACGAGCAGTACTTC
CDR3aa: CASSYHYRENEQYF
d_gene: -
j_gene: TRBJ2-7
v_gene: TRBV6-6
abundance: -
len: 14

CDR3nt: TGTGCCAGCTCACCAGAGGGCTACACCTTC
CDR3aa: CASSPEGYTF
d_gene: -
j_gene: TRBJ1-2
v_gene: TRBV18
abundance: -
len: 10

CDR3nt: TGTGCCAGTAGTCTTTCGTACAATGAGCAGTTCTTC
CDR3aa: CASSLSYNEQFF
d_gene: -
j_gene: TRBJ2-1
v_gene: TRBV19
abundance: -
len: 12

CDR3nt: TGTGCCAGCAGCCCCCCGGGACAGGGCCCCTACAATGAGCAGTTCTTC
CDR3aa: CASSPPGQGPYNEQFF
d_gene: TRBD1
j_gene: TRBJ2-1
v_gene: TRBV5-4
abundance: few
len: 16

CDR3nt: TGTGCCAGTAGTAATATCGGGACAGTCATTAATCAGCCCCAGCATTTT
CDR3aa: CASSNIGTVINQPQHF
d_gene: TRBD1
j_gene: TRBJ1-5
v_gene: TRBV19
abundance: -
len: 16

CDR3nt: TGTGCCAGCAGTTTCGAGAACAGGGGTAATTCACCCCTCCACTTT
CDR3aa: CASSFENRGNSPLHF
d_gene: TRBD1
j_gene: TRBJ1-6
v_gene: TRBV12-3/TRBV12-4
abundance: -
len: 15

CDR3nt: TGTGCCAGTAGTATCCGGCTAGCGGGGACGAGCTCCTACAATGAGCAGTTCTTC
CDR3aa: CASSIRLAGTSSYNEQFF
d_gene: TRBD2
j_gene: TRBJ2-1
v_gene: TRBV19
abundance: few
len: 18

CDR3nt: TGCGCCAGCAGCTTGGAGACAGATACGCAGTATTTT
CDR3aa: CASSLETDTQYF
d_gene: -
j_gene: TRBJ2-3
v_gene: TRBV5-1
abundance: many
len: 12

CDR3nt: TGTGCCAGCAGCCTCACGGCCCAGGGCGCGGGGACTTACACAGATACGCAGTATTTT
CDR3aa: CASSLTAQGAGTYTDTQYF
d_gene: -
j_gene: TRBJ2-3
v_gene: TRBV4-2
abundance: -
len: 19

CDR3nt: TGTGCCAGCAGCTCAATTGGTACCGGGACAGGGAATGAAAAACTGTTTTTT
CDR3aa: CASSSIGTGTGNEKLFF
d_gene: TRBD1
j_gene: TRBJ1-4
v_gene: TRBV7-2
abundance: -
len: 17

CDR3nt: TGCAGTGCTATCAGGGGGTACACCGGGGAGCTGTTTTTT
CDR3aa: CSAIRGYTGELFF
d_gene: TRBD1
j_gene: TRBJ2-2
v_gene: TRBV20-1
abundance: -
len: 13

CDR3nt: TGCAGCGTTGCTGGACAGGAAACTAATCCGAACACTGAAGCTTTCTTT
CDR3aa: CSVAGQETNPNTEAFF
d_gene: TRBD1
j_gene: TRBJ1-1
v_gene: TRBV29-1
abundance: few
len: 16

CDR3nt: TGTGCCAGCTTACTCTCGCGACAGGGAACTGAAGCTTTCTTT
CDR3aa: CASLLSRQGTEAFF
d_gene: TRBD1
j_gene: TRBJ1-1
v_gene: TRBV18
abundance: -
len: 14

CDR3nt: TGCGCCACCGCAGATGATTGGGGAACTGAAGCTTTCTTT
CDR3aa: CATADDWGTEAFF
d_gene: -
j_gene: TRBJ1-1
v_gene: TRBV5-1
abundance: -
len: 13

CDR3nt: TGTGCCAGCAGCTCCCCAGCGGGCTACGAGCAGTACTTC
CDR3aa: CASSSPAGYEQYF
d_gene: -
j_gene: TRBJ2-7
v_gene: TRBV7-9
abundance: -
len: 13

CDR3nt: TGTGCCAGCAGCATCCGGGACGATACAGATACGCAGTATTTT
CDR3aa: CASSIRDDTDTQYF
d_gene: -
j_gene: TRBJ2-3
v_gene: TRBV11-2
abundance: -
len: 14

CDR3nt: TGTGCCAGCAGTTTTTATCTCGGACAGAAGTACGAGCAGTACTTC
CDR3aa: CASSFYLGQKYEQYF
d_gene: -
j_gene: TRBJ2-7
v_gene: TRBV28
abundance: -
len: 15

CDR3nt: TGTGCCAGCAGCTTAACCAGGACTAGCGGGGACTCCTACGAGCAGTACTTC
CDR3aa: CASSLTRTSGDSYEQYF
d_gene: TRBD2
j_gene: TRBJ2-7
v_gene: TRBV7-6
abundance: few
len: 17

CDR3nt: TGTGCCAGCTCTCAGGTGGGGCGGGGAGAGACCCAGTACTTC
CDR3aa: CASSQVGRGETQYF
d_gene: -
j_gene: TRBJ2-5
v_gene: TRBV12-3/TRBV12-4
abundance: few
len: 14

CDR3nt: TGTGCCAGTAGTATCTCTGGACAGGGGGTTTACGAGCAGTACTTC
CDR3aa: CASSISGQGVYEQYF
d_gene: TRBD1
j_gene: TRBJ2-7
v_gene: TRBV19
abundance: few
len: 15

CDR3nt: TGTGCCTGGAGTGTACGTAGGGGACAGCCCCAGCATTTT
CDR3aa: CAWSVRRGQPQHF
d_gene: -
j_gene: TRBJ1-5
v_gene: TRBV30
abundance: -
len: 13

CDR3nt: TGCGCCAGCAGGTTGGGACTAGCGGCTCCTGGGGGCGAGCAGTTCTTC
CDR3aa: CASRLGLAAPGGEQFF
d_gene: TRBD2
j_gene: TRBJ2-1
v_gene: TRBV5-1
abundance: -
len: 16

CDR3nt: TGTGCCAGCCGAGGGACAGGGGGGATCTACGAGCAGTACTTC
CDR3aa: CASRGTGGIYEQYF
d_gene: TRBD1
j_gene: TRBJ2-7
v_gene: TRBV6-6
abundance: -
len: 14

CDR3nt: TGTGCCAGCAGTCAAAGAGCGGGAGGCTCCTACAATGAGCAGTTCTTC
CDR3aa: CASSQRAGGSYNEQFF
d_gene: TRBD2
j_gene: TRBJ2-1
v_gene: TRBV27
abundance: -
len: 16

CDR3nt: TGCAGTGCCCCGAGCTATGGCTACACCTTC
CDR3aa: CSAPSYGYTF
d_gene: -
j_gene: TRBJ1-2
v_gene: TRBV20-1
abundance: few
len: 10

CDR3nt: TGTGCCAGCAGTTCGGGACTAGCGGGAGCACTCGATACGCAGTATTTT
CDR3aa: CASSSGLAGALDTQYF
d_gene: TRBD2
j_gene: TRBJ2-3
v_gene: TRBV6-2/TRBV6-3
abundance: -
len: 16

CDR3nt: TGTGCCAGCAGTTTAAGGAGAAGCTCCTACAATGAGCAGTTCTTC
CDR3aa: CASSLRRSSYNEQFF
d_gene: -
j_gene: TRBJ2-1
v_gene: TRBV12-3/TRBV12-4
abundance: -
len: 15

CDR3nt: TGTGCCAGCAGTTACTCGGAAACGGGGGTCTACAATGAGCAGTTCTTC
CDR3aa: CASSYSETGVYNEQFF
d_gene: -
j_gene: TRBJ2-1
v_gene: TRBV6-2/TRBV6-3
abundance: few
len: 16

CDR3nt: TGTGCCACCAGTCTCGGCAGGCTTGGTGGGAATGAGCAGTTCTTC
CDR3aa: CATSLGRLGGNEQFF
d_gene: -
j_gene: TRBJ2-1
v_gene: TRBV24-1
abundance: few
len: 15

CDR3nt: TGTGCCAGCAGCTTAGGATCGGCAGTCAATCGGAATACGCAGTATTTT
CDR3aa: CASSLGSAVNRNTQYF
d_gene: -
j_gene: TRBJ2-3
v_gene: TRBV7-6
abundance: -
len: 16

CDR3nt: TGTGCCAGCAGCTTAGTGGCGGCAGGGGGCACAGATACGCAGTATTTT
CDR3aa: CASSLVAAGGTDTQYF
d_gene: -
j_gene: TRBJ2-3
v_gene: TRBV12-3/TRBV12-4
abundance: few
len: 16

CDR3nt: TGTGCCAGCAGTTTCAGGGGCAGGAGCTCCTACGAGCAGTACTTC
CDR3aa: CASSFRGRSSYEQYF
d_gene: -
j_gene: TRBJ2-7
v_gene: TRBV2
abundance: -
len: 15

CDR3nt: TGTGCCAGCAGTTCGGGGGCGCTTGGGGCCAACGTCCTGACTTTC
CDR3aa: CASSSGALGANVLTF
d_gene: -
j_gene: TRBJ2-6
v_gene: TRBV12-3/TRBV12-4
abundance: -
len: 15

CDR3nt: TGTGCCTGGAGTGGACAGGGCCCTCACTACTTC
CDR3aa: CAWSGQGPHYF
d_gene: TRBD1
j_gene: TRBJ2-1
v_gene: TRBV30
abundance: -
len: 11